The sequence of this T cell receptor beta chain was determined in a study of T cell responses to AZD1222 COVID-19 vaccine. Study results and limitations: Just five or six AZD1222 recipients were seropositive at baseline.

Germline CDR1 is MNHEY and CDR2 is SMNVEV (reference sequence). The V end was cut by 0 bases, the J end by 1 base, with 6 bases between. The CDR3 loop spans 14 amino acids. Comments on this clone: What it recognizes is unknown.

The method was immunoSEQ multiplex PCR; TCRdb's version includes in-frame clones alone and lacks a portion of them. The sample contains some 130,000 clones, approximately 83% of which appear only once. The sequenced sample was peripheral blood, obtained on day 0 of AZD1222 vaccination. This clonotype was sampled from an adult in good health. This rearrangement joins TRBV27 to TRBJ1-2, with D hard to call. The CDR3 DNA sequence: TGTGCCAGCAGTTTATCAGCGGATAACTATGGCTACACCTTC. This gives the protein CASSLSADNYGYTF.